This TCR beta chain was observed in a study of blood T cell repertoires in COVID-19. Study-level background: The samples span acute and convalescent COVID-19 from the United States, Italy and Spain.

Sequenced by immunoSEQ multiplex PCR; TCRdb stores in-frame clones only, minus some. This table has about 70,000 clones, around 88% appearing once. Looked up from germline, CDR1 is MNHEY and CDR2 is SVGAGI. CDR3 length: 14 residues. The V gene end was trimmed by 6 bases and the J gene end by 2 bases; junction bases not matched to a gene: 2. V usage is TRBV6-5 and J usage is TRBJ2-5, with 11 bases identical to TRBD2. Sequencing input: peripheral blood. The TCR comes from a human donor in a cohort sampled during active COVID-19. The CDR3 DNA is TGTGCCAGCAGACCTAGCGGGGGGCAAGAGACCCAGTACTTC. Its translation: CASRPSGGQETQYF.